This T cell receptor (beta chain) was captured by sequencing in a study of Ad26.COV2.S vaccination and SARS-CoV-2 variants. TCRdb keeps only in-frame clones here, not all; method: immunoSEQ multiplex PCR. Here the sample spans 240,000 or so clones, roughly 90% being singletons. The treatment here: around 19 received Ad26.COV2.S at low or high dose, single or two shots; about 5 received placebo; per-sample allocation not given. Collection of samples fell on day 63 after the first vaccine or placebo injection. Germline CDR1 is SGHAT and CDR2 is FQNNGV. V was pared by 1 base and J by 5 bases, with 11 bases between. This CDR3 has 14 amino acids.

The genes are TRBV11-2 and TRBJ2-5; TRBD1 or TRBD2 may be the D gene (5 bases each). The clonotype originates from a person aged 18-65 years who received the Ad26.COV2.S COVID-19 vaccine or a placebo. The material sequenced was peripheral blood, taken in a trial of Ad26.COV2.S vaccine versus placebo. The CDR3 nucleotides read TGTGCCAGCAGCTTAGCCAGGGTAGCGGAGACCCAGTACTTC. Residues: CASSLARVAETQYF.